The next 15 T cell receptor beta chains were all read from a single sample in a study of blood T cells in healthy people across ages. A sample-barcoded 5' primer and a J-beta primer mix were used in a second PCR of roughly 7 to 12 cycles. TCRdb re-called the 5' RACE reads with MiXCR, one entry per CDR3 protein. The sample contains approximately 880,000 distinct CDR3 sequences, 48% of which appear only once. The sequenced sample consisted of blood. These TCRs come from a man aged 30-40 years in good health.

The rearrangement uses TRBV12-3 or TRBV12-4 and TRBJ1-3; D possibly corresponds to TRBD1 (5 bases). V was cut by 7 bases and J by 0 bases, with 10 bases left in between. CDR3 length: 14 residues. The CDR3 protein is CASTGHRSGNTIYF. DNA of the CDR3: TGTGCCAGCACCGGACACCGCTCTGGAAACACCATATATTTT.

V usage is TRBV4-2 and J usage is TRBJ2-4; D remains ambiguous. The V and J ends lost 0 bases and 0 bases respectively, with 15 bases between them. Germline lookup yields CDR1 LGHNA and CDR2 YNFKEQ. The CDR3 consists of 18 residues. CDR3 in amino acids: CASSQDLVDPLAKNIQYF. The CDR3 region has the DNA TGTGCCAGCAGCCAAGATCTGGTCGACCCCTTAGCCAAAAACATTCAGTACTTC.

The chain links TRBV9 to TRBJ2-1; no firm D call. Per germline, CDR1 SGDLS and CDR2 YYNGEE. V was clipped by 4 bases and J by 8 bases, with 16 bases between them. This CDR3 is 14 amino acids long. The CDR3 is CASSFGPLGDEQFF. The CDR3 bases are TGTGCCAGCAGCTTCGGACCCCTCGGAGATGAGCAGTTCTTC.

V usage is TRBV5-1 and J usage is TRBJ2-5, with a possible D match to TRBD1 (6 bases). The V and J ends lost 1 base and 0 bases respectively, with 13 bases between them. Germline V gene lookup returns CDR1 SGHRS and CDR2 YFSETQ. This CDR3 contains 16 residues. The CDR3 DNA sequence: TGCGCCAGCAGCTTGTACGACAGGCCGTACCAAGAGACCCAGTACTTC. Translating gives CASSLYDRPYQETQYF.

This clonotype was counted between two and nine times. The chain's CDR3 is CASSLIGQGPYNEQFF. CDR3 nucleotide sequence: TGTGCCAGCAGCTTAATCGGACAGGGACCCTACAATGAGCAGTTCTTC. The chain joins TRBV7-2 to TRBJ2-1; 8 bases are a match to TRBD1. In germline, CDR1 is SGHTA, CDR2 FQGNSA. The V segment lost 2 bases and the J segment 2 bases; nucleotides outside the gene matches: 5. The CDR3 is 16 amino acids.

J is TRBJ1-2 and V is TRBV4-2, with D possibly TRBD1 on 6 matching bases. Germline CDR1 and CDR2: LGHNA and YNFKEQ. V was pared by 2 bases and J by 3 bases, with 16 bases between. The CDR3 consists of 16 residues. CDR3 coding DNA: TGTGCCAGCAGCCAAAGGGGGGAAGGCTTGGACTATGGCTACACCTTC. Translated, it gives CASSQRGEGLDYGYTF.

The rearrangement links TRBV3-1 to TRBJ2-1; 8 nucleotides align to TRBD2. CDR1 LGHDT and CDR2 YNNKEL come from the germline V gene (reference sequence). Trimming took 5 bases from V and 4 from J; bases not matched to a gene: 4. CDR3 length equals 14 residues. The CDR3 coding sequence is TGTGCCAGCAGCACGACTAGCGCTTACAATGAGCAGTTCTTC. Amino acid sequence: CASSTTSAYNEQFF.

This clonotype was detected ten times or more. The chain carries TRBV29-1 and TRBJ2-7; D perhaps matches TRBD1 (6 bases). Deletions cut 7 bases from V and 2 bases from J, with 15 bases between. Germline V CDR1 and CDR2: SQVTM, ANQGSEA. The CDR3 consists of 13 residues. CDR3 nucleotide sequence: TGCAGCGCCTTACCGACAGGTACCTACGAGCAGTACTTC. Translation gives CSALPTGTYEQYF.

This clonotype was seen only a few times. This chain links TRBV2 with TRBJ2-2, with TRBD1 identical over 9 bases. Germline V gene data show CDR1 as SNHLY and CDR2 as FYNNEI. The CDR3 runs to 16 residues. V shed 2 bases, J shed 2 bases, and the junction held 3 bases outside the gene matches. The CDR3 loop reads CASSELGQGNTGELFF. The CDR3 DNA reads as TGTGCCAGCAGTGAATTGGGACAGGGTAACACCGGGGAGCTGTTTTTT.

This clonotype showed up just a few times. This rearrangement joins TRBV29-1 to TRBJ2-5; tentatively, D is TRBD1 (6 bases). TRBJ2-7 matches the DNA end more closely, so the J call is doubtful. The length of the CDR3 is 14 residues. CDR1 is SQVTM and CDR2 is ANQGSEA in the germline V gene. As DNA, the CDR3 is TGCAGCGTTGAAGATCGGCCAGGGGATGGCGAGCAGTACTTC. Encoded protein: CSVEDRPGDGEQYF.

This sequence joins TRBV6-2 or TRBV6-3 and TRBJ2-2, with 7 bases matching TRBD1. Per the germline V gene, CDR1 is MNHEY and CDR2 is SVGEGT. The CDR3 runs 15 residues. V shed 6 bases and J 7 bases; nucleotides not matched to a gene: 11. CDR3 DNA sequence: TGTGCCAGCAGGCGACAGGGCGCTAGTTACGGGGAGCTGTTTTTT. It is translated as CASRRQGASYGELFF.

V usage is TRBV24-1 and J usage is TRBJ1-5; D not certain. The germline V gene encodes CDR1 KGHDR and CDR2 SFDVKD. Deletions cut 3 bases from V and 0 bases from J, with 5 bases between. This CDR3 comprises 14 residues. This CDR3 is CATSDKDSNQPQHF. The CDR3 DNA reads TGTGCCACCAGTGATAAGGATAGCAATCAGCCCCAGCATTTT.

V is TRBV7-2 and J is TRBJ2-7; D is perhaps TRBD1 (5 bases). The CDR3 has 11 residues. V was pared by 7 bases and J by 1 base, with 5 bases between. In germline, CDR1 is SGHTA, CDR2 FQGNSA. The CDR3 sequence: CASTGSYEQYF. As DNA, the CDR3 is TGTGCCAGCACAGGGTCCTACGAGCAGTACTTC.

The J gene is TRBJ2-5, the V gene TRBV7-8, with 9 positions matching TRBD2. The germline V gene has CDR1 SGHVS and CDR2 FQNEAQ. There are 15 residues in the CDR3. The junction had 9 bases not matched to a gene; V was cut back by 1 base and J by 9 bases. CDR3 nucleotide sequence: TGTGCCAGCAGCTTAGGGACTAGCGTGGCCGGGCCCCAGTACTTC. Protein: CASSLGTSVAGPQYF.

J is TRBJ1-5 and V is TRBV4-1; no definite D call. The V and J ends lost 1 base and 0 bases respectively, with 10 bases between them. Germline V lookup: CDR1 MGHRA, CDR2 YSYEKL. The CDR3 length is 16 residues. The CDR3 region is CASSQVAENSNQPQHF. The CDR3 coding sequence is TGCGCCAGCAGCCAAGTGGCAGAAAATAGCAATCAGCCCCAGCATTTT.